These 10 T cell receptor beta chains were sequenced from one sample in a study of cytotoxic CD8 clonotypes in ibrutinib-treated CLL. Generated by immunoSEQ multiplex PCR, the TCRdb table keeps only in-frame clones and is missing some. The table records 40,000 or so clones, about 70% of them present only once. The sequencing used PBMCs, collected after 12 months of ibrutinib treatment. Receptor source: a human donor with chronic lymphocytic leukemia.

CDR3 bases: TGTGCCACCAGCCTACAGTTGAACACTGAAGCTTTCTTT. Its translation: CATSLQLNTEAFF. The V call is TRBV15, the J call TRBJ1-1; no clear D. Trimming cost V 5 bases and J 0 bases, with 7 bases left between them. The CDR3 consists of 13 residues. CDR1 and CDR2 (germline): LNHNV, YYDKDF (reference sequence). Based on the CDR3 plus reference TRBV15 and TRBJ1-1, the full variable domain is DAMVIQNPRYQVTQFGKPVTLSCSQTLNHNVMYWYQQKSSQAPKLLFHYYDKDFNNEADTPDNFQSRRPNTSFCFLDIRSPGLGDTAMYLCATSLQLNTEAFFGQGTRLTVV.

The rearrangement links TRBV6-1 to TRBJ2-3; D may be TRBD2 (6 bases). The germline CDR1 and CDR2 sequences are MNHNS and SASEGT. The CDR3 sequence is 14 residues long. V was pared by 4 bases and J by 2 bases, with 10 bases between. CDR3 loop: CASSGRDSTDTQYF. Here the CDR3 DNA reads TGTGCCAGCAGTGGGAGGGACTCCACAGATACGCAGTATTTT.

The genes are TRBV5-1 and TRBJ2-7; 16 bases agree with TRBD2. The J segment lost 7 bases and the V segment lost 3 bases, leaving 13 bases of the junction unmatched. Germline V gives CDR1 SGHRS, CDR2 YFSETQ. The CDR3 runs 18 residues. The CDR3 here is CASSWGGTSGRAYGEQYF. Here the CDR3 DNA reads TGCGCCAGCAGCTGGGGCGGGACTAGCGGGAGGGCCTACGGGGAGCAGTACTTC.

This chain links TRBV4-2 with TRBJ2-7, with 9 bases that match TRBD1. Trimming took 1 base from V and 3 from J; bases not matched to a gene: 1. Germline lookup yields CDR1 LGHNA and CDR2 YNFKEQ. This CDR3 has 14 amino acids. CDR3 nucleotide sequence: TGTGCCAGCAGCCAAGCGGACAGGGGCTACGAGCAGTACTTC. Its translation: CASSQADRGYEQYF.

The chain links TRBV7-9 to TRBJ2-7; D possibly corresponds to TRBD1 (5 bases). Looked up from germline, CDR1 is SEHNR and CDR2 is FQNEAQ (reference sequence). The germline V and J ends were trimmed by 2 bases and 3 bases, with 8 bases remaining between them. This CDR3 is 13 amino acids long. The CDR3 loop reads CASSLQGDYEQYF. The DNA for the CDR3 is TGTGCCAGCAGCTTACAAGGGGACTACGAGCAGTACTTC.

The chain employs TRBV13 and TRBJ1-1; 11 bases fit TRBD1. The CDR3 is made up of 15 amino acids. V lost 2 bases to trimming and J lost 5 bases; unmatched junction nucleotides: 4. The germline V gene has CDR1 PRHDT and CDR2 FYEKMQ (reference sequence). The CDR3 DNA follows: TGTGCCAGCAGCTTACCGGGACAGGGGGAAACTGAAGCTTTCTTT. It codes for CASSLPGQGETEAFF.

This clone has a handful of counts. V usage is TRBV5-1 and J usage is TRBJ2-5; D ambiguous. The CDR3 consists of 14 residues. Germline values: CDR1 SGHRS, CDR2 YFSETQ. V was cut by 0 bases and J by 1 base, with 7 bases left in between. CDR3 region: CASSLAQIQETQYF. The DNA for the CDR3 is TGCGCCAGCAGCTTGGCCCAGATCCAAGAGACCCAGTACTTC.

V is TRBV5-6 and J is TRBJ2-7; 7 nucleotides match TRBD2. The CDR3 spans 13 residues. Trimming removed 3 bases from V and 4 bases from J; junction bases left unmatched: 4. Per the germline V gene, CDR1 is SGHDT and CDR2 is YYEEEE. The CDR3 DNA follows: TGTGCCAGCAGCTCGGTAGCGGGTTACGAGCAGTACTTC. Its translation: CASSSVAGYEQYF. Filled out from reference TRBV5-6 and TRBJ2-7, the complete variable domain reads DAGVTQSPTHLIKTRGQQVTLRCSPKSGHDTVSWYQQALGQGPQFIFQYYEEEERQRGNFPDRFSGHQFPNYSSELNVNALLLGDSALYLCASSSVAGYEQYFGPGTRLTVT.

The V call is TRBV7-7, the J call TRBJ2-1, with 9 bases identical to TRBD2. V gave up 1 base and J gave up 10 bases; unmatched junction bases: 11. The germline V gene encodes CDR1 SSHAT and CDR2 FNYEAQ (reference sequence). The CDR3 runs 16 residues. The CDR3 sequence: CASSLGLAGQSYEQFF. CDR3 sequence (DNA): TGTGCCAGCAGCTTAGGCCTAGCGGGACAATCTTACGAGCAGTTCTTC.

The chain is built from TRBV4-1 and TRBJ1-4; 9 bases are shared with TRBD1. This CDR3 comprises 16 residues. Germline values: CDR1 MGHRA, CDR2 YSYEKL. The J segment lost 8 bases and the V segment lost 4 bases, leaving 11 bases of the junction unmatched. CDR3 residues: CASSLRTGTGQEKLFF. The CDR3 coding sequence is TGCGCCAGCAGCCTCCGGACCGGGACAGGGCAAGAAAAACTGTTTTTT.